These 20 T cell receptor beta chains were sequenced from one sample in a study of monozygotic twins with inflammatory bowel disease. TCRdb reanalyzed the 5' RACE reads, giving one entry per CDR3 protein sequence and no DNA. Its table records around 450,000 distinct CDR3 sequences. Material for sequencing was blood. These receptors all come from a human donor with ulcerative colitis or Crohn's disease, or a healthy co-twin of an affected twin (not recorded which).

The chain is built from TRBV20-1 and TRBJ2-7. CDR1 is DFQATT, CDR2 SNEGSKA, per germline (reference sequence). The CDR3 has 13 amino acids. CDR3 sequence reads: CSARQAGVYEQYF.

This chain joins TRBV3-1 and TRBJ2-7. Germline CDR1 LGHDT, CDR2 YNNKEL (reference sequence). This CDR3 has 17 amino acids. This CDR3 is CASSQDLGQAITYEQYF.

V and J are TRBV4-2 and TRBJ1-6; TCRdb's D call of TRBD1 is untestable without DNA. CDR1 and CDR2 (germline): LGHNA, YNFKEQ. The CDR3 length is 12 residues. The CDR3 here is CASSRGLSPLHF.

The rearrangement uses TRBV12-3 or TRBV12-4 and TRBJ2-5. The CDR3 spans 11 residues. CDR3 protein: CASLAQETQYF.

The rearrangement links TRBV3-1 to TRBJ2-1; TCRdb calls TRBD1, which cannot be checked without DNA. The CDR3 has 18 residues. Germline lookup yields CDR1 LGHDT and CDR2 YNNKEL (reference sequence). Here the CDR3 reads CASSQWSVPGVGGNEQFF.

The chain employs TRBV5-1 and TRBJ2-5; the TRBD2 assignment by TCRdb is unverifiable without DNA. Germline-derived CDR1 and CDR2 are SGHRS and YFSETQ. This CDR3 has 12 residues. The CDR3 is CASSSGRETQYF.

The chain combines TRBV7-3 with TRBJ1-2. Germline CDR1 is SGHTA and CDR2 is FQGTGA. This CDR3 contains 13 residues. The CDR3 sequence is CASSPSGGGGYTF.

The rearrangement joins TRBV4-1 to TRBJ2-3; without DNA, the TCRdb call of TRBD1 cannot be checked. The germline V gene encodes CDR1 MGHRA and CDR2 YSYEKL. The CDR3 is made up of 16 amino acids. CDR3 sequence: CASSQDEGATTDTQYF.

This chain connects TRBV20-1 to TRBJ2-7; TCRdb picks TRBD1, but there is no DNA to check that call. The germline gives CDR1 DFQATT, CDR2 SNEGSKA (reference sequence). The CDR3 is made up of 13 amino acids. CDR3 protein: CSASTGMIYEQYF.

V is TRBV27 and J is TRBJ2-3; the TCRdb call, TRBD1, lacks DNA for checking. Germline V CDR1 and CDR2: MNHEY, SMNVEV (reference sequence). This CDR3 is 13 amino acids long. The CDR3 protein is CAVSQGRADTQYF.

This chain uses TRBV4-1 with TRBJ1-1. The CDR3 sequence is 16 residues long. Germline CDR1 reads MGHRA; CDR2 reads YSYEKL. CDR3 sequence reads: CASSQALMVLDTEAFF.

The J gene is TRBJ2-1, the V gene TRBV5-1; the D gene TCRdb calls, TRBD1, cannot be checked with no DNA. The CDR3 runs to 15 residues. Germline V gene data show CDR1 as SGHRS and CDR2 as YFSETQ. The CDR3 loop is CASRVGDRRDNEQFF.

The chain is built from TRBV24-1 and TRBJ2-7; checking the TCRdb D call of TRBD2 is not possible without DNA. Germline V gene lookup returns CDR1 KGHDR and CDR2 SFDVKD. CDR3 length: 15 amino acids. CDR3 amino acids: CATSDESGTHREQYF.

The gene calls are TRBV21-1 and TRBJ1-2; no DNA is available, so the TRBD1 call from TCRdb remains unchecked. TRBV21-1 is shown as a pseudogene. The length of the CDR3 is 15 residues. The CDR3: CASSKEAGQADPYTF.

This sequence joins TRBV12-3 or TRBV12-4 and TRBJ2-7; TCRdb's D call, TRBD2, is unchecked because there is no DNA. The CDR3 sequence is 14 residues long. This CDR3 is CASSPGTIAYEQYF.

The CDR3 loop is CASSLTGWQETQYF. J is TRBJ2-5 and V is TRBV7-9; TCRdb's assignment of TRBD1 cannot be checked, as there is no DNA. The CDR3 covers 14 residues. CDR1 SEHNR and CDR2 FQNEAQ come from the germline V gene (reference sequence). The full variable domain, completed using reference TRBV7-9 and TRBJ2-5, is DTGVSQNPRHKITKRGQNVTFRCDPISEHNRLYWYRQTLGQGPEFLTYFQNEAQLEKSRLLSDRFSAERPKGSFSTLEIQRTEQGDSAMYLCASSLTGWQETQYFGPGTRLLVL.

The V gene is TRBV18, the J gene TRBJ2-2. Germline V gene lookup returns CDR1 KGHSH and CDR2 LQKENI. This CDR3 comprises 12 residues. The CDR3 spells CASSHDAGELFF. Drawing the rest from reference TRBV18 and TRBJ2-2, the complete variable domain is NAGVMQNPRHLVRRRGQEARLRCSPMKGHSHVYWYRQLPEEGLKFMVYLQKENIIDESGMPKERFSAEFPKEGPSILRIQQVVRGDSAAYFCASSHDAGELFFGEGSRLTVL.

The chain links TRBV12-3 or TRBV12-4 to TRBJ2-3; the D call from TCRdb, TRBD2, cannot be confirmed without DNA. CDR3 length: 17 amino acids. The CDR3 here is CASSDERGGFGTDTQYF.

The V call is TRBV20-1, the J call TRBJ2-7; TCRdb indicates TRBD2, and absent DNA this call remains unverified. The CDR3 runs to 13 residues. The germline V gene has CDR1 DFQATT and CDR2 SNEGSKA (reference sequence). The CDR3 loop is CSAPAQRSYEQYF.

V gene TRBV12-3 or TRBV12-4 combines with J gene TRBJ2-6; the D call from TCRdb, TRBD1, cannot be confirmed without DNA. The CDR3 contains 15 residues. The CDR3 region is CASRKGGTGANVLTF.